The present entry profiles one T cell receptor (beta chain) with its context. What it binds is not known. This record comes from a study of shared clonotypes between healthy human individuals. Findings and limits, study-wide: On the whole, naive subsets had larger estimated richness than memory subsets had.

Trimming pared 1 base from V and 8 bases from J, leaving 6 bases between. The CDR3 contains 12 residues. The germline V gene has CDR1 MGHDK and CDR2 SYGVNS. TCRdb's copy holds only in-frame clones and misses some; the assay was immunoSEQ multiplex PCR. This sample has 560,000 or so clones; approximately 96% occur once, and the top ten carry more than 0.085%. The naive CD8 subset, CD45RO-negative cells positively selected for CCR7, excluded terminally differentiated effector memory CD45RA+ cells. This receptor was obtained from a woman in her twenties or thirties in good health. The chain recombines TRBV25-1 with TRBJ2-1; D uncertain. Sequences were obtained from naive CD8+ T cells sorted from blood. In nucleotides, the CDR3 is TGTGCCAGCAGTGAATTTGTGGATGAGCAGTTCTTC. This gives the protein CASSEFVDEQFF.